This T cell receptor beta chain was documented in a study of T cell responses to AZD1222 COVID-19 vaccine (dated by TCRdb to the early 2020s). Background on the whole study: A total of 230 to 250 trial participants underwent TCR sequencing, of whom 207 received two doses of AZD1222 and about 25 received two doses of the MenACWY control vaccine. Trial participants were enrolled by age into 18-55, 56-69 and 70-plus year subgroups, with roughly 160, 29 and 62 TCR-sequenced participants respectively.

The CDR3 runs 16 residues from the cysteine to the phenylalanine. Only the CDR3 part of the read is kept: 48 bases, read in frame from the first base. CDR1 KGHDR and CDR2 SFDVKD are derived from the germline V gene. From V the trimming removes 4 bases and from J it removes 5 bases, while the gene matches leave 8 bases of the junction unaccounted for. The time point label on this specimen signifies: about 28 days (+/-7) after the second vaccine dose. AZD1222 recipients with second doses at about 4 weeks or about 12 weeks were pooled, because spike-specific TCR depth and breadth did not differ between schedules. The vaccinee samples were drawn from two UK trials, COV001 and COV002, one of which was a single-blind randomized controlled phase 2/3 trial testing AZD1222 (ChAdOx1 nCoV-19) in healthy adults. For TCRbeta chain sequencing, PBMC samples were collected from trial participants at day 0 and at day 28 after the second dose.

A remark on this clone: This clone's antigen is unknown. Base quality data are lacking; no much larger clone is found one base away.

The CDR3 regions of human TCRbeta chains were analyzed by immunosequencing. The original pipeline was this. TCRs in the repertoires were compared against a reference library of SARS-CoV-2-specific TCRs that had been generated with the MIRA antigen-specificity platform. Breadth meant the fraction of unique TCRs that were SARS-CoV-2-associated, whereas depth meant the fraction of total T cells that were SARS-CoV-2-associated. Using the MIRA data, each spike-specific TCR was mapped to the spike region that the TCR reacts to and placed in a CD4 or CD8 class. Log10-transformed breadth and depth values were compared by one-way ANOVA with Sidak's multiple comparisons tests. Held by TCRdb, this immuneACCESS table contains in-frame sequences only and omits some clones. Under half of the omission traces to an unresolved V gene where checked; the cause of the rest is unknown. D and trimming come from the DNA, and the V and J calls and clone size come from that table. This sample is represented by more than 150,000 clones; more than 70% of them were singletons. The ten largest account for about 25% of the sample.

Overall results and qualifications from the work: The whole spike protein was spanned by vaccine-associated CD4 TCRs, and dominant responses were seen in regions 160-218 and 743-854. Reportedly, close to half of the unique spike-specific TCRs recognized epitopes lying outside the regions that are mutated in the B.1.351 and B.1.1.7 variants. After two AZD1222 doses, spike-specific TCR breadth and depth were significantly higher than at day 0 and than in MenACWY recipients. In the small 56-69-year group, the increase in depth fell short of significance, most likely because of low power. Participants were mostly white British and included more females than males, and it was suggested by the authors that clonal diversity may have been underestimated. Because no day 14 peak-response samples were available, the repertoires could be characterized only after the peak T cell response. Only a handful of AZD1222 recipients were SARS-CoV-2 seropositive at baseline, limiting conclusions about previously exposed vaccinees.

The chain joins TRBV24-1 to TRBJ1-5, and TRBD1 aligns with 9 junction nucleotides. The TCR was taken from an adult who received the AZD1222 COVID-19 vaccine. The sequences come from peripheral blood, collected 28 days after the second AZD1222 dose. The DNA reads as follows: TGTGCCACCAGTGAACAGGGGGCGGGTAAGGATCAGCCCCAGCATTTT. This is translated as CATSEQGAGKDQPQHF.